The entry below describes one T cell receptor (beta chain). This clonotype showed up just a few times. Its target antigen remains unknown. Base qualities are not recorded, but no much larger clone differs from it by a single base. CDR3 length: 14 amino acids, cysteine to phenylalanine. The entry retains the CDR3 DNA only, 42 bases that are in frame from base 1. V and J lose 5 bases and 2 bases, and a span of 10 bases separates them. CDR1 and CDR2 (SGHAT, FQNNGV) derive from the germline V gene. Synthesis of TCR cDNA relied on 5'RACE template switching, a step that introduced a universal primer site along with unique molecular identifiers. Priming of cDNA synthesis was performed from both the TCR alpha and TCR beta constant segments. Two PCR steps were used to amplify libraries, with sample barcodes and sequencing adapters being added in the second step. Sequencing of libraries was performed on Illumina HiSeq 2500 (2x100 bp) or NovaSeq (2x150 bp). The original pipeline was this. Reads were demultiplexed and collapsed into UMI consensus sequences with MIGEC, and V(D)J alignment was performed with MiXCR. Clonotypes responding to the vaccine were identified with edgeR on replicate PBMC samples, with the criteria of FDR below 0.01 and a log2 fold change above 5 up to day 15. Bulk clonotypes were assigned CD4 or CD8 identity according to which sequenced CD4 or CD8 repertoire held them at higher abundance. Using fastp at Q25 and MiXCR, TCRdb reprocessed the public reads and kept productive beta chains. Every entry covers one CDR3 protein and lists the most common genes and DNA from its rows. These V and J calls are TCRdb output, not the study's own analysis. This sample comprises a few hundred thousand distinct CDR3 sequences, about 17% of them detected only once. The top ten hold around 16% of the sample.

Reading the label with the study, this specimen's treatment or condition is: live attenuated yellow fever vaccine strain. At each blood-draw timepoint, two biological replicates of bulk PBMCs were collected. PBMCs were isolated from peripheral blood using a standard Ficoll-Paque protocol. TriZol was used to extract RNA from bulk PBMCs, from CD4 and CD8 fractions, and from dextramer-positive and dextramer-negative fractions. This entry comes from a study of T cells after yellow fever vaccination (dated by TCRdb to between 2019 and 2020). Study-wide context: The SMART-Seq v4 Ultra Low Input RNA kit was used to prepare libraries from fractions with low cell numbers. To follow T-cell clones before and after primary and booster YFV17D yellow fever vaccination, bulk TCR alpha and beta repertoires were sequenced over time. Two healthy male donors, one aged 18 to 30 and one aged 30 to 39 years, were included in the cohort. Blood was drawn at multiple timepoints before and after primary and secondary immunization, with bulk PBMC replicates and cell subsets isolated.

The research as a whole found: The secondary T-cell response was weaker than the primary response but faster, peaking on day 5 instead of day 15. Most clones expanded after primary vaccination (approximately 96% of CD4 and 70% to 90% of CD8) were re-detected after the booster, suggesting that broad memory maintenance occurred. A small fraction of clonotypes appeared in both the CD4 and CD8 compartments, likely as a result of convergent recombination. Only a couple of donors were included in the study, so the extent to which the findings can be generalized is limited. Computational filtering was needed because FACS-sorted repertoires could contain abundant contaminating clonotypes from the bulk population.

Here the sequenced sample was PBMCs, taken around 5 days after the first yellow fever vaccination. The sequence is built from TRBV11-2 and TRBJ1-5; the D gene cannot be named for sure. This TCR was sampled from a man in his late teens or twenties who received the YFV17D yellow fever vaccine. The CDR3 reads CASSRDGGNQPQHF. The nucleotide sequence reads TGTGCCAGCAGCCGGGATGGCGGCAATCAGCCCCAGCATTTT.